This TCR beta chain was identified during a study of regulatory T cells in long-lasting Graves disease. Both iRepertoire HTBI primers and Arm-PCR of CDR3 regions were used to build the TCR beta libraries. From the multiplex PCR reads, TCRdb called clonotypes with MiXCR, one entry per CDR3 protein. The table lists around 500,000 distinct CDR3 sequences, 12% of them singletons. Time point denoted: newly diagnosed GD, antithyroid drugs for less than 3 months. PBMC RNA was the source of the TCR library. Germline V gene lookup returns CDR1 SGHNT and CDR2 YENEEA. V lost 1 base, J lost 0 bases, and 18 bases lay in between. CDR3 length: 18 residues. These data were also filed under a second study, of T cells in Graves' hyperthyroidism and ophthalmopathy.

The genes are TRBV11-3 and TRBJ1-1; possible D gene TRBD1, 6 bases. This receptor was identified in a woman in her 30s with Graves disease. The sequenced sample was peripheral blood mononuclear cells (PBMCs), obtained at new diagnosis, from a patient treated with antithyroid drugs. CDR3 nucleotide sequence: TGTGCCAGCAGCTTAGTGGGGGCGATTGGGCGGATGAACACTGAAGCTTTCTTT. It yields the protein CASSLVGAIGRMNTEAFF.